This entry describes one T cell receptor beta chain. Its antigen is not known. A much more abundant neighbour one base away suggests this may be a read error. These data originate in a study of tumor and adjacent non-tumor tissue in lung cancer. Study findings and constraints: Significantly higher TCR diversity was found in tumor than normal lung. Tumor repertoires had a smaller top 100 clone share than normal lung. Patients with more diverse tumor TCRs had worse survival.

Three rounds of nested PCR, following a modified ARM-PCR protocol, produced the TCRbeta library. A single record per CDR3 protein comes from TCRdb applying MiXCR to the multiplex PCR reads. The sample carries approximately 82,000 distinct CDR3 sequences, over 60% recorded once. RNA was extracted from bulk tissue without any cell sorting. Distant lung tissue was collected more than 3 cm away from the tumor edge. This TCR was sampled from a man aged 65 to 85 with non-small cell lung cancer. The sequenced material came from distant non-tumor lung tissue.

CDR3 nucleotides: TGCGCCAGCAGCTTGGTTCCTAGCGGGATGTACGGGCAGTACTTC. This gives the protein CASSLVPSGMYGQYF. The rearrangement links TRBV5-1 to TRBJ2-7, with 9 bases fitting TRBD2. Germline V gene sequence: CDR1 SGHRS, CDR2 YFSETQ. CDR3 length equals 15 residues.